This TCR beta chain was recovered during a study of CD8 T cells in Susac syndrome. CDR1 SNHLY and CDR2 FYNNEI come from the germline V gene. This CDR3 comprises 14 residues. Trimming removed 7 bases at V and 0 bases at J, with 12 bases between. With random hexamers, reverse transcription was performed on about 0.5 to 1 ug of RNA. TCRdb re-derived calls from the immunoSEQ multiplex PCR reads in MiXCR, one entry per CDR3 protein. The table lists about 200,000 distinct CDR3 sequences, 75% to 95% of them singletons. Sequences were obtained from CD4+ T cells from PBMCs. The chain uses TRBV2 and TRBJ1-1; perhaps TRBD1 as D (5 bases). The clonotype comes from a human donor with Susac syndrome. The CDR3 region is CASIKTEMNTEAFF. CDR3 sequence (DNA): TGTGCCAGCATTAAGACAGAGATGAACACTGAAGCTTTCTTT.